Listed below are T cell receptor beta chains from one sample, sequenced in a study of shared clonotypes between healthy human individuals. Clones were sequenced by immunoSEQ multiplex PCR, and TCRdb holds only the in-frame ones, with some missing. The table lists around 940,000 clones, around three quarters of them singletons. Sequencing was performed on memory CD4+ T cells sorted from blood. The receptors originated from a young man in good health. Both conserved end residues are part of each CDR3. D genes are given only for firm matches. The listing skips clone size in some rows; elsewhere it reads once, few, many or a size class.

clone size,D gene,J gene,V gene,CDR3 DNA,CDR3 protein
-,TRBD1,TRBJ1-1,TRBV2,TGTGCCAGCGGTCCCAAGGGACAGGCGGCCACTGAAGCTTTCTTT,CASGPKGQAATEAFF
-,TRBD1,TRBJ2-2,TRBV7-9,TGTGCCAGCAGCTTGGGACAGGGAAATGACCGGGAGCTGTTTTTT,CASSLGQGNDRELFF
-,-,TRBJ1-1,TRBV6-1,TGTGCCAGCAGCCGAGCCCAACTCAGGGACACTGAAGCTTTCTTT,CASSRAQLRDTEAFF
-,-,TRBJ2-3,TRBV28,TGTGCCGGGTCGACATCGGCTAGCCACTCAGATACGCAGTATTTT,CAGSTSASHSDTQYF
-,TRBD1,TRBJ1-3,TRBV28,TGTGCCACCCAGGGGGGCCCAACGGGAAACACCATATATTTT,CATQGGPTGNTIYF
-,-,TRBJ1-4,TRBV6-1,TGTGCCAGCAGTGAATCGGTTAATGAAAAACTGTTTTTT,CASSESVNEKLFF
once,TRBD2,TRBJ2-5,TRBV4-2,TGTGCCAGCAGCGCGACTAGCGGGGGGGAGACCCAGTACTTC,CASSATSGGETQYF
-,-,TRBJ2-2,TRBV11-3,TGTGCCAGCAGCGCGCAGGGGAGCACCGGGGAGCTGTTTTTT,CASSAQGSTGELFF
-,TRBD2,TRBJ2-2,TRBV11-2,TGTGCCAGCAGCTTCGCCAGCGGGACGAACACCGGGGAGCTGTTTTTT,CASSFASGTNTGELFF
-,TRBD1,TRBJ2-7,TRBV29-1,TGCAGCGTTGGGGAAGGACAGGGGTCCTACGAGCAGTACTTC,CSVGEGQGSYEQYF
-,TRBD1,TRBJ2-1,TRBV7-2,TGTGCCAGCAGCTTTAATCCGGGACAGGTCCTCAGGAATGAGCAGTTCTTC,CASSFNPGQVLRNEQFF
-,-,TRBJ1-1,TRBV9,TGTGCCAGCAGCAGAGATTCAAGGCCCACGCCTGAAGCTTTCTTT,CASSRDSRPTPEAFF